This T cell receptor beta chain was sequenced during a study of blood T cells in healthy people across ages. Study in general: Template switching captured about one barcoded beta molecule per two T cells.

In its sample, this clonotype was seen a few times. J was trimmed by 2 bases and V by 4 bases; bases with no gene match: 4. Looked up from germline, CDR1 is SQVTM and CDR2 is ANQGSEA. This CDR3 comprises 13 residues. It was with a sample-barcoded 5' primer and a J-beta primer mix that a second PCR of roughly 6 to 11 cycles was run. The authors tagged each cDNA molecule using a template-switch adaptor with 12 random nucleotides. In TCRdb, the 5' RACE reads were re-called with MiXCR into one record per CDR3 protein. The repertoire includes 750,000 to 950,000 distinct CDR3 sequences, roughly 26% of them detected once, and roughly 3.1% sits in the top ten. A further study also used this sample, focusing on T cells of mothers and their children. That source notes: Related and unrelated pairs show similar shaping of TCR recombination output by thymic selection.

The rearrangement joins TRBV29-1 to TRBJ1-1; 7 positions agree with TRBD1. Sequencing input: blood. The sequence was collected from a boy younger than 18 in good health. CDR3 region: CSVGRDSNTEAFF. The CDR3 DNA is TGCAGCGTTGGTAGGGACAGCAACACTGAAGCTTTCTTT.